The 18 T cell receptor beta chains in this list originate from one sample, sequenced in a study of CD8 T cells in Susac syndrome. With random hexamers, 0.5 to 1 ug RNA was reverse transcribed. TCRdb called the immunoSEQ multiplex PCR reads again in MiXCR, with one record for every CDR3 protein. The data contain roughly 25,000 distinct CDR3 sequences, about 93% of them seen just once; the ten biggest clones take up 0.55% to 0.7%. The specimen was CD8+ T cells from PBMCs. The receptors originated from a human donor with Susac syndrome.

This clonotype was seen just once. The CDR3 coding sequence is TGTGCCAGCAGTATAGGAGGGGCGGGCACTGAAGCTTTCTTT. Encoded protein: CASSIGGAGTEAFF. The chain carries TRBV7-2 and TRBJ1-1; D may be TRBD1 (5 bases). V lost 6 bases and J lost 4, with 15 bases in between. CDR3 length equals 14 residues. The V gene's germline CDR1 is SGHTA and CDR2 FQGNSA.

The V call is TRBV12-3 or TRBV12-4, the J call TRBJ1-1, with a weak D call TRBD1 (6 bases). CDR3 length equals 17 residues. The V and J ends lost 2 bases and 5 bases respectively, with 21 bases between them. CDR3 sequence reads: CASSLPRWRGEETEAFF. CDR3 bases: TGTGCCAGCAGTTTACCCAGGTGGAGGGGGGAAGAAACTGAAGCTTTCTTT.

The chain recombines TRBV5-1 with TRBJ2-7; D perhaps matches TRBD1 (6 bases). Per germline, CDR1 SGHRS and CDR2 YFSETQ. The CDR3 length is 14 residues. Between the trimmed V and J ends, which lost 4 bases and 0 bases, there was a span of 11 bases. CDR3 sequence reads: CASSTGSSSYEQYF. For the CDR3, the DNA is TGCGCCAGCAGCACAGGGTCCTCCTCCTACGAGCAGTACTTC.

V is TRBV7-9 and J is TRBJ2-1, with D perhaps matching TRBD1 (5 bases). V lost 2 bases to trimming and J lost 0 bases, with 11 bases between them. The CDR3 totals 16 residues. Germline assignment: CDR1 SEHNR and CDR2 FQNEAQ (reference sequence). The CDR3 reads CASSLPRVSSYNEQFF. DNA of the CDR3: TGTGCCAGCAGCTTACCCAGGGTGAGCTCCTACAATGAGCAGTTCTTC.

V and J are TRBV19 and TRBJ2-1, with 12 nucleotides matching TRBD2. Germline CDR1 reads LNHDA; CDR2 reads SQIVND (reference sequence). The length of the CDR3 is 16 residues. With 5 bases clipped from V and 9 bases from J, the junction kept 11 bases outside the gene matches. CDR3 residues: CASSPYSLAGGGEQFF. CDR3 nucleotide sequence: TGTGCCAGTAGTCCCTACTCACTAGCGGGGGGTGGTGAGCAGTTCTTC. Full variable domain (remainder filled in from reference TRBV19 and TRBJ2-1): DGGITQSPKYLFRKEGQNVTLSCEQNLNHDAMYWYRQDPGQGLRLIYYSQIVNDFQKGDIAEGYSVSREKKESFPLTVTSAQKNPTAFYLCASSPYSLAGGGEQFFGPGTRLTVL.

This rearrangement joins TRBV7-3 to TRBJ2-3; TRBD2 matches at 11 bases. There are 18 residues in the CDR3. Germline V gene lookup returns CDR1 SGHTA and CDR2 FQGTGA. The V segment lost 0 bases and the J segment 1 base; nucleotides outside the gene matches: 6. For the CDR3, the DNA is TGTGCCAGCAGCTTAACGGGTAGCGGGGGGGCCCGCACAGATACGCAGTATTTT. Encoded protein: CASSLTGSGGARTDTQYF.

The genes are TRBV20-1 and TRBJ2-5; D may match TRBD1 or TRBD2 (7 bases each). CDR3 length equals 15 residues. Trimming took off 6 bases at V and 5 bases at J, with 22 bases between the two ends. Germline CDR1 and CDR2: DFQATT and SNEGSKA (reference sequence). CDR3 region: CSALSSGGALETQYF. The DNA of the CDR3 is TGCAGTGCCCTCTCATCAGGGGGGGCGTTGGAGACCCAGTACTTC.

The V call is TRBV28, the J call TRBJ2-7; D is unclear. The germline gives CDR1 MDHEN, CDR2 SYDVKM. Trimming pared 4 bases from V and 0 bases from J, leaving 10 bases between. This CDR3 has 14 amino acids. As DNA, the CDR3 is TGTGCCAGCAGTTCTCTGAGACTCTCCTACGAGCAGTACTTC. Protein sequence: CASSSLRLSYEQYF.

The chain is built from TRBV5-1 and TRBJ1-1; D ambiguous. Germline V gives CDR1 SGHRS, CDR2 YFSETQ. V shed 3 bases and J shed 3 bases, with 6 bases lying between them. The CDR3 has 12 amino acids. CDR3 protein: CASSSKDTEAFF. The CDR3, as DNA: TGCGCCAGCAGCTCTAAAGACACTGAAGCTTTCTTT.

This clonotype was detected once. DNA for the CDR3: TGTGCCAGCAGGGGACAAATCTCCTACGAGCAGTACTTC. This sequence encodes CASRGQISYEQYF. The chain has TRBV2 and TRBJ2-7, with D tentatively TRBD1 (6 bases). The ends were cut back, 6 bases at V and 0 bases at J, with 9 bases in the middle. Per germline, CDR1 SNHLY and CDR2 FYNNEI. CDR3 length: 13 amino acids.

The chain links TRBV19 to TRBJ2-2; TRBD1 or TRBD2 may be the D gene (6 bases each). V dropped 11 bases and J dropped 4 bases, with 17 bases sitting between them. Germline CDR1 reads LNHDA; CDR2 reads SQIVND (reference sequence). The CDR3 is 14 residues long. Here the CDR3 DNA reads TGTGCCCTGTCCAAGGGGGGACGCACCGGGGAGCTGTTTTTT. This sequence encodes CALSKGGRTGELFF.

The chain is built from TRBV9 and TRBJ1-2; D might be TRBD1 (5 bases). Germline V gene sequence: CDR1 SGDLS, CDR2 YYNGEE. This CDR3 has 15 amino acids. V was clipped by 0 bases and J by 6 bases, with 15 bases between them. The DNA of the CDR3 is TGTGCCAGCAGCGTAGTCGAGGGGTCGGTCCATGGCTACACCTTC. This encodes CASSVVEGSVHGYTF.

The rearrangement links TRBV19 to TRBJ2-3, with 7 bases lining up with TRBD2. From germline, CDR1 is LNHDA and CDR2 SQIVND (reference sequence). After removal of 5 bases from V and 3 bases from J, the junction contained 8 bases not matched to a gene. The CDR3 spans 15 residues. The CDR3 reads CASSPSGGGTDTQYF. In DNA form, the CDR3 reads TGTGCCAGTAGTCCATCGGGGGGTGGAACAGATACGCAGTATTTT.

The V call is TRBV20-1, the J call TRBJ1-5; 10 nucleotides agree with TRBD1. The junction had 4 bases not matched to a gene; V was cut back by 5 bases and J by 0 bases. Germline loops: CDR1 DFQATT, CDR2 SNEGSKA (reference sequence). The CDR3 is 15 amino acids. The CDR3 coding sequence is TGCAGTGCTCGGAGACAGGGGGCTAGCAATCAGCCCCAGCATTTT. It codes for CSARRQGASNQPQHF.

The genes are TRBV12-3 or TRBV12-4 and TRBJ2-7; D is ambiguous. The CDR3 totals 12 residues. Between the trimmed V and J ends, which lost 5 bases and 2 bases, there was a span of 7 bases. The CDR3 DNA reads TGTGCCAGCAGTCCCCGGACCTACGAGCAGTACTTC. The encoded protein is CASSPRTYEQYF.

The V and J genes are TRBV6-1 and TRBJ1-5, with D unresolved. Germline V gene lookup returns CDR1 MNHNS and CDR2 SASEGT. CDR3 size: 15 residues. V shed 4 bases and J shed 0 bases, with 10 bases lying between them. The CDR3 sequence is CASSVTGYSNQPQHF. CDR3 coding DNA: TGTGCCAGCAGTGTAACGGGTTATAGCAATCAGCCCCAGCATTTT.

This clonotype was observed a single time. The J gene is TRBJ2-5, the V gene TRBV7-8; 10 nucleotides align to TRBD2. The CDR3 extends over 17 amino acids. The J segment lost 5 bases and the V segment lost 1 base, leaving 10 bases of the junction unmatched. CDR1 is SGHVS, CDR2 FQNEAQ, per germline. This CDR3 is CASSLGIAGGPGETQYF. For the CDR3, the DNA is TGTGCCAGCAGCTTAGGAATAGCGGGGGGTCCGGGGGAGACCCAGTACTTC. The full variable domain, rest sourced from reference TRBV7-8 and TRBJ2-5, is GAGVSQSPRYKVAKRGQDVALRCDPISGHVSLFWYQQALGQGPEFLTYFQNEAQLDKSGLPSDRFFAERPEGSVSTLKIQRTQQEDSAVYLCASSLGIAGGPGETQYFGPGTRLLVL.

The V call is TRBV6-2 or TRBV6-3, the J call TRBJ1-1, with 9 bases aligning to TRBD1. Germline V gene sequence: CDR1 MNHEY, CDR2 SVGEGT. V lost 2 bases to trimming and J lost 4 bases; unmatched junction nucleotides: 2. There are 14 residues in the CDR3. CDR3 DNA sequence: TGTGCCAGCAGTTACGACAGGGGGACCACTGAAGCTTTCTTT. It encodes CASSYDRGTTEAFF.